Listed here are 8 T cell receptor beta chains from one sample, sequenced in a study of radiotherapy plus CTLA-4 blockade in lung cancer. Some clones are missing from TCRdb's copy, which holds only in-frame ones; the method was immunoSEQ multiplex PCR. The sample holds approximately 97,000 clones; 83% are singletons and the top ten take around 0.78%. The material was peripheral blood, obtained from a patient treated with radiotherapy plus ipilimumab. These TCRs come from a human donor with non-small cell lung cancer who had stable disease on radiotherapy plus ipilimumab.

V gene TRBV15 combines with J gene TRBJ1-2; D remains ambiguous. There are 13 residues in the CDR3. Between the trimmed V and J ends, which lost 1 base and 4 bases, there was a span of 7 bases. Germline CDR1 reads LNHNV; CDR2 reads YYDKDF (reference sequence). The CDR3 DNA is TGTGCCACCAGCAGAGTTACGGGCTATGGCTACACCTTC. Protein sequence: CATSRVTGYGYTF. Combining the CDR3 with reference TRBV15 and TRBJ1-2 gives the whole variable domain DAMVIQNPRYQVTQFGKPVTLSCSQTLNHNVMYWYQQKSSQAPKLLFHYYDKDFNNEADTPDNFQSRRPNTSFCFLDIRSPGLGDTAMYLCATSRVTGYGYTFGSGTRLTVV.

The chain links TRBV6-1 to TRBJ2-1; a weak D match, TRBD2 (7 bases). CDR3 length equals 15 residues. Germline values: CDR1 MNHNS, CDR2 SASEGT. V was pared by 8 bases and J by 4 bases, with 18 bases between. CDR3 in amino acids: CASDEMRGQYNEQFF. CDR3 sequence (DNA): TGTGCCAGCGACGAGATGCGGGGGCAATACAATGAGCAGTTCTTC.

V is TRBV6-6 and J is TRBJ2-7, with D tentatively TRBD1 (5 bases). From germline, CDR1 is MNHNY and CDR2 SVGAGI (reference sequence). This CDR3 has 11 amino acids. The V and J ends lost 6 bases and 12 bases respectively, with 15 bases between them. The CDR3 sequence: CASSKDTPAYF. The CDR3, as DNA: TGTGCCAGCAGCAAGGACACCCCCGCGTACTTC.

This rearrangement joins TRBV7-3 to TRBJ2-1; 7 bases align to TRBD2. J was trimmed by 8 bases and V by 6 bases; bases with no gene match: 13. The CDR3 loop spans 15 amino acids. Germline V CDR1 and CDR2: SGHTA, FQGTGA. DNA for the CDR3: TGTGCCAGCAGGCGGGGGACTTTAATCGGGGATGAGCAGTTCTTC. It yields the protein CASRRGTLIGDEQFF.

V gene TRBV6-6 combines with J gene TRBJ2-2; D gene unclear. The CDR3 consists of 15 residues. CDR1 MNHNY and CDR2 SVGAGI come from the germline V gene (reference sequence). The V end was cut by 4 bases, the J end by 1 base, with 10 bases between. CDR3 in DNA: TGTGCCAGCAGTTTCTATAGAGGGAACACCGGGGAGCTGTTTTTT. Amino acids: CASSFYRGNTGELFF.

J is TRBJ2-2 and V is TRBV2; TRBD1 aligns across 10 bases. Losses at the gene ends were 5 bases for V and 4 bases for J; bases not matched to a gene: 7. Germline V gene data show CDR1 as SNHLY and CDR2 as FYNNEI. The CDR3 contains 16 residues. The CDR3 reads CASSSRGQGSTGELFF. In DNA, the CDR3 is TGTGCCAGCAGTTCTCGGGGACAGGGGTCCACCGGGGAGCTGTTTTTT.

This clone was seen once. The chain couples TRBV28 to TRBJ2-1, with 9 positions matching TRBD1. Germline lookup yields CDR1 MDHEN and CDR2 SYDVKM. This CDR3 spans 16 amino acids. With 5 bases clipped from V and 3 bases from J, the junction kept 8 bases outside the gene matches. CDR3 nucleotides: TGTGCCAGCAGTACCTCCGGGACAGGGTTCTACAATGAGCAGTTCTTC. Encoded protein: CASSTSGTGFYNEQFF.

This chain's CDR3 is CASSPLGKRGYTGELFF. In DNA, the CDR3 is TGTGCCAGCAGTCCCCTCGGGAAGCGGGGCTACACCGGGGAGCTGTTTTTT. The rearrangement uses TRBV28 and TRBJ2-2; 7 nucleotides align to TRBD2. J lost 3 bases, V lost 5 bases, and 12 bases had no gene match. Germline CDR1 is MDHEN and CDR2 is SYDVKM. This CDR3 contains 17 residues.